This T cell receptor (beta chain) was sequenced during a study of T cell repertoires in cytomegalovirus infection. For the study at large: CMV infection and matching HLA type were both indicated by public TCR beta signatures.

TCRdb passed the reads through MiXCR, listing each CDR3 protein once. This table holds over 300,000 distinct CDR3 sequences, 15% to 20% found once. In this sample, this clonotype turned up many times. The antigen is not known. Study-wide results and caveats: The ex vivo response was dominated by HLA-C-restricted CMV-specific TCR beta clonotypes. The cumulative frequency of public TCR beta families distinguished individuals who carried CMV together with the relevant HLA.

The V end lost 1 base, the J end lost 2 bases, and 11 bases lay between the germline ends. This CDR3 has 15 residues. From germline, CDR1 is SGHTA and CDR2 FQGNSA. This TCR derives from a human donor in good health (CMV status not recorded). Some clones in this sample may be carry-over from other donors' samples. Sequenced material: PBMCs. The rearrangement uses TRBV7-2 and TRBJ1-2; the D gene is possibly TRBD1 (6 bases). CDR3 loop: CASSLVRQGNYGYTF. The CDR3 bases are TGTGCCAGCAGCTTAGTCAGGCAGGGGAACTATGGCTACACCTTC.